These T cell receptor beta chains were read from a single sample in a study of OX40 agonist ivuxolimab in advanced cancers. Data came from immunoSEQ multiplex PCR; TCRdb stores just in-frame clones and leaves some out. The sample has fewer than 65,000 clones, around 89% seen once. This specimen consisted of CD4+ or CD8+ T cells sorted from blood, obtained in a trial of the OX40 agonist ivuxolimab. Receptors were obtained from an adult with an advanced solid tumor such as melanoma, head and neck, liver or kidney cancer. The CDR3 runs from the conserved cysteine through the conserved F or W. Fields, in order: J gene, V gene, D gene, clone size, CDR3 protein, CDR3 DNA. A D gene is named only where the DNA matches it firmly. Clone size is stated in some rows and not others, as once, few, many or a class when expanded.

J gene: TRBJ2-7
V gene: TRBV5-1
D gene: TRBD1
clone size: -
CDR3 protein: CASRLRRTGNGGEQYF
CDR3 DNA: TGCGCCAGCAGATTACGGCGGACAGGGAATGGTGGCGAGCAGTACTTC

J gene: TRBJ2-5
V gene: TRBV6-1
D gene: TRBD1
clone size: -
CDR3 protein: CASSETGMQTQYF
CDR3 DNA: TGTGCCAGCAGTGAGACAGGGATGCAGACCCAGTACTTC

J gene: TRBJ1-2
V gene: TRBV5-1
D gene: TRBD1
clone size: once
CDR3 protein: CASSAGTGNYGYTF
CDR3 DNA: TGCGCCAGCAGCGCCGGGACAGGGAACTATGGCTACACCTTC

J gene: TRBJ1-5
V gene: TRBV28
D gene: TRBD1
clone size: -
CDR3 protein: CASSPPGQGAGQPQHF
CDR3 DNA: TGTGCCAGCAGTCCTCCGGGACAGGGGGCTGGGCAGCCCCAGCATTTT

J gene: TRBJ1-5
V gene: TRBV19
D gene: -
clone size: -
CDR3 protein: CASRAQGEQPQHF
CDR3 DNA: TGTGCCAGTAGGGCACAGGGCGAACAGCCCCAGCATTTT

J gene: TRBJ2-2
V gene: TRBV5-6
D gene: -
clone size: -
CDR3 protein: CASSPPLGRNTGELFF
CDR3 DNA: TGTGCCAGCAGCCCACCCCTCGGAAGGAACACCGGGGAGCTGTTTTTT

J gene: TRBJ2-1
V gene: TRBV18
D gene: -
clone size: -
CDR3 protein: CASSPGRNEQFF
CDR3 DNA: TGTGCCAGCTCACCGGGACGGAATGAGCAGTTCTTC

J gene: TRBJ1-1
V gene: TRBV7-9
D gene: TRBD1
clone size: -
CDR3 protein: CASSSTLDRGNTEAFF
CDR3 DNA: TGTGCCAGCAGCTCCACCCTAGACAGGGGGAACACTGAAGCTTTCTTT

J gene: TRBJ2-7
V gene: TRBV7-2
D gene: -
clone size: -
CDR3 protein: CASSLSGISSYEQYF
CDR3 DNA: TGTGCCAGCAGCTTAAGTGGCATAAGCTCCTACGAGCAGTACTTC

J gene: TRBJ2-5
V gene: TRBV30
D gene: -
clone size: -
CDR3 protein: CAWSEVLGETQYF
CDR3 DNA: TGTGCCTGGAGTGAGGTCCTCGGGGAGACCCAGTACTTC

J gene: TRBJ2-1
V gene: TRBV30
D gene: -
clone size: -
CDR3 protein: CAWRGGISYNEQFF
CDR3 DNA: TGTGCCTGGAGGGGGGGAATAAGCTACAATGAGCAGTTCTTC

J gene: TRBJ2-3
V gene: TRBV18
D gene: -
clone size: -
CDR3 protein: CASSPRSTTSTDTQYF
CDR3 DNA: TGTGCCAGCTCACCTAGGTCCACAACTAGCACAGATACGCAGTATTTT

J gene: TRBJ1-2
V gene: TRBV7-3
D gene: -
clone size: -
CDR3 protein: CASSLLSGGRPSYTF
CDR3 DNA: TGTGCCAGCAGCTTACTCTCTGGGGGTCGACCCTCCTACACCTTC

J gene: TRBJ1-5
V gene: TRBV15
D gene: -
clone size: once
CDR3 protein: CATSRDKGERNQPQHF
CDR3 DNA: TGTGCCACCAGCAGAGATAAAGGGGAACGCAATCAGCCCCAGCATTTT

J gene: TRBJ1-5
V gene: TRBV19
D gene: -
clone size: -
CDR3 protein: CASSTGGGRGPQHF
CDR3 DNA: TGTGCCAGTAGTACAGGCGGAGGCCGGGGGCCCCAGCATTTT

J gene: TRBJ1-3
V gene: TRBV2
D gene: TRBD1
clone size: -
CDR3 protein: CASRRGRESTIYF
CDR3 DNA: TGTGCCAGCCGCAGGGGGCGCGAAAGCACCATATATTTT

J gene: TRBJ1-2
V gene: TRBV6-1
D gene: -
clone size: -
CDR3 protein: CASSPDRQRNYGYTF
CDR3 DNA: TGTGCCAGCAGTCCAGACAGGCAGAGGAACTATGGCTACACCTTC

J gene: TRBJ1-1
V gene: TRBV28
D gene: -
clone size: -
CDR3 protein: CASTRGGESTEAFF
CDR3 DNA: TGTGCCAGCACCCGTGGTGGGGAGAGCACTGAAGCTTTCTTT

J gene: TRBJ1-3
V gene: TRBV9
D gene: TRBD1
clone size: -
CDR3 protein: CASSVGGQPGNTIYF
CDR3 DNA: TGTGCCAGCAGCGTAGGGGGACAGCCGGGAAACACCATATATTTT

J gene: TRBJ1-6
V gene: TRBV30
D gene: TRBD1
clone size: -
CDR3 protein: CAWSGQGYRNSPLHF
CDR3 DNA: TGTGCCTGGAGTGGACAGGGGTATCGAAATTCACCCCTCCACTTT

J gene: TRBJ2-3
V gene: TRBV7-6
D gene: -
clone size: -
CDR3 protein: CASRVGVSTDTQYF
CDR3 DNA: TGTGCCAGCCGGGTAGGGGTTAGCACAGATACGCAGTATTTT